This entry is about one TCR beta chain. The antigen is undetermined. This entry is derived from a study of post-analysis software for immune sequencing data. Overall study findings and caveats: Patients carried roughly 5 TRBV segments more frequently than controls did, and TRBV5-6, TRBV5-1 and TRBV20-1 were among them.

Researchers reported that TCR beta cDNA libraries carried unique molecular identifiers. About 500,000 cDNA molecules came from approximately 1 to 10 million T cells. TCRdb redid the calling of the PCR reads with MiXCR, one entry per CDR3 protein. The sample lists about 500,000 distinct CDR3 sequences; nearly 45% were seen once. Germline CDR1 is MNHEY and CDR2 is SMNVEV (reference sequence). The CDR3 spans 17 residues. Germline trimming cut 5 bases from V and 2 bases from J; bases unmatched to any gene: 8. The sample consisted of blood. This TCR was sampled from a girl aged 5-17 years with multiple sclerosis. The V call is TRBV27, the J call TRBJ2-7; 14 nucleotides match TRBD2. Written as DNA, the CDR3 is TGTGCCAGCAGTCGTCGACTAGCGGGAGGGGGGCCCTACGAGCAGTACTTC. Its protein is CASSRRLAGGGPYEQYF.